This is a list of T cell receptor beta chains from one sample in a study of blood T cells in healthy people across ages. TCRdb analysed the 5' RACE reads with MiXCR anew, one entry per CDR3 protein. The sample records some 1,000,000 distinct CDR3 sequences, around 27% being singletons. This sample was also put to use in a study of T cells of mothers and their children.

The sequenced material came from blood. The receptor set was obtained from a girl under 10 years old in good health. CDR3s include the opening cysteine and the closing phenylalanine or tryptophan. Each record gives: J gene, clone size, V gene, D gene, CDR3 protein, CDR3 DNA. D genes are given only for firm matches. Only part of the rows carry a size: once, few, many, or a class if the clone is expanded.

j_gene: TRBJ2-7
abundance: few
v_gene: TRBV2
d_gene: .
CDR3aa: CASSDPGDGDEQYF
CDR3nt: TGTGCCAGCAGTGATCCAGGGGACGGGGACGAGCAGTACTTC

j_gene: TRBJ2-7
abundance: .
v_gene: TRBV20-1
d_gene: .
CDR3aa: CSARSGLSYEQYF
CDR3nt: TGCAGTGCCCGTTCGGGACTCAGTTACGAGCAGTACTTC

j_gene: TRBJ2-4
abundance: .
v_gene: TRBV5-1
d_gene: TRBD2
CDR3aa: CASSLESSGGYIQYF
CDR3nt: TGCGCCAGCAGCTTGGAGTCTAGCGGGGGGTACATTCAGTACTTC

j_gene: TRBJ2-1
abundance: .
v_gene: TRBV10-3
d_gene: .
CDR3aa: CAIRGQPEGEQFF
CDR3nt: TGTGCCATCAGGGGACAACCCGAGGGTGAGCAGTTCTTC

j_gene: TRBJ1-1
abundance: .
v_gene: TRBV11-3
d_gene: .
CDR3aa: CASSLYPGLRTEAFF
CDR3nt: TGTGCCAGCAGCTTATATCCGGGGTTGAGAACTGAAGCTTTCTTT

j_gene: TRBJ1-6
abundance: .
v_gene: TRBV5-6
d_gene: .
CDR3aa: CASSRPYGGSPLHF
CDR3nt: TGTGCCAGCAGCCGACCGTACGGCGGGTCACCCCTCCACTTT

j_gene: TRBJ1-2
abundance: .
v_gene: TRBV20-1
d_gene: .
CDR3aa: CSAWGAENYGYTF
CDR3nt: TGCAGTGCGTGGGGTGCAGAGAACTATGGCTACACCTTC

j_gene: TRBJ1-3
abundance: .
v_gene: TRBV10-3
d_gene: TRBD1
CDR3aa: CAISEDRGFSGNTIYF
CDR3nt: TGTGCCATCAGTGAGGACAGGGGATTCTCTGGAAACACCATATATTTT

j_gene: TRBJ1-4
abundance: .
v_gene: TRBV5-1
d_gene: .
CDR3aa: CASSLEIGFNEKLFF
CDR3nt: TGCGCCAGCAGCTTGGAGATAGGATTTAATGAAAAACTGTTTTTT

j_gene: TRBJ2-1
abundance: few
v_gene: TRBV5-1
d_gene: .
CDR3aa: CASSAPGVSYNEQFF
CDR3nt: TGCGCCAGCAGCGCCCCGGGAGTCTCCTACAATGAGCAGTTCTTC

j_gene: TRBJ2-3
abundance: .
v_gene: TRBV5-5
d_gene: .
CDR3aa: CASSFTGALQDTRYF
CDR3nt: TGTGCCAGCAGCTTCACCGGTGCCCTACAGGATACGCGGTATTTT

j_gene: TRBJ2-2
abundance: .
v_gene: TRBV2
d_gene: .
CDR3aa: CASGGAGELFF
CDR3nt: TGTGCCAGCGGCGGGGCCGGGGAGCTGTTTTTT

j_gene: TRBJ2-5
abundance: few
v_gene: TRBV27
d_gene: TRBD2
CDR3aa: CASSPRTSGRQETQYF
CDR3nt: TGTGCCAGCAGTCCCCGGACTAGCGGAAGACAAGAGACCCAGTACTTC

j_gene: TRBJ2-3
abundance: .
v_gene: TRBV7-2
d_gene: TRBD2
CDR3aa: CASSPPPLAGPQYF
CDR3nt: TGTGCCAGCAGCCCCCCCCCTCTAGCGGGGCCCCAGTATTTT

j_gene: TRBJ1-2
abundance: .
v_gene: TRBV7-2
d_gene: TRBD1
CDR3aa: CASSLVRGPGGYTF
CDR3nt: TGTGCCAGCAGCTTAGTAAGGGGGCCCGGTGGCTACACCTTC

j_gene: TRBJ2-7
abundance: few
v_gene: TRBV7-8
d_gene: TRBD2
CDR3aa: CASSLAASGIPTSYEQYF
CDR3nt: TGTGCCAGCAGCTTAGCGGCTAGCGGGATACCGACCTCCTACGAGCAGTACTTC

j_gene: TRBJ1-3
abundance: few
v_gene: TRBV11-3
d_gene: TRBD1
CDR3aa: CASSRTARQGGNTIYF
CDR3nt: TGTGCCAGCAGCCGAACGGCACGACAGGGTGGAAACACCATATATTTT

j_gene: TRBJ1-4
abundance: .
v_gene: TRBV7-3
d_gene: .
CDR3aa: CASSLSRVNEKLFF
CDR3nt: TGTGCCAGCAGCTTAAGCAGGGTTAATGAAAAACTGTTTTTT

j_gene: TRBJ2-7
abundance: .
v_gene: TRBV11-2
d_gene: .
CDR3aa: CASSHSGTPRDEQYF
CDR3nt: TGTGCCAGCAGCCACTCCGGGACCCCACGGGACGAGCAGTACTTC

j_gene: TRBJ1-2
abundance: .
v_gene: TRBV12-3/TRBV12-4
d_gene: TRBD1
CDR3aa: CASSPSGGLNYGYTF
CDR3nt: TGTGCCAGCAGCCCCTCAGGGGGCCTTAACTATGGCTACACCTTC

j_gene: TRBJ1-4
abundance: few
v_gene: TRBV4-1
d_gene: .
CDR3aa: CASSLQRPEKLFF
CDR3nt: TGCGCCAGCAGCCTCCAGAGACCCGAAAAACTGTTTTTT

j_gene: TRBJ2-7
abundance: few
v_gene: TRBV4-1
d_gene: .
CDR3aa: CASSQPGAVEQYF
CDR3nt: TGCGCCAGCAGCCAACCGGGGGCGGTCGAGCAGTACTTC

j_gene: TRBJ2-1
abundance: .
v_gene: TRBV12-3/TRBV12-4
d_gene: TRBD2
CDR3aa: CASSKIAGTYNEQFF
CDR3nt: TGTGCCAGTTCCAAAATAGCGGGGACATACAATGAGCAGTTCTTC

j_gene: TRBJ1-5
abundance: .
v_gene: TRBV10-3
d_gene: .
CDR3aa: CAISSLDSNQPQHF
CDR3nt: TGTGCCATCAGTTCCTTGGACAGCAATCAGCCCCAGCATTTT